The entry below gives a single T cell receptor (beta chain) sequence along with its context. Antigen specificity is unknown. This sample stems from a study of human T cells and chemical hapten exposure. Study conclusions and caveats: The study found expanded TCRs formed significantly more large CDR3 similarity clusters than controls.

The CDR3 consists of 18 residues. V lost 2 bases, J lost 4 bases, and 13 bases stayed unmatched. CDR1 and CDR2 from the germline V gene are SEHNR and FQNEAQ (reference sequence). One entry per CDR3 protein results from TCRdb running MiXCR on the RACE reads. Here the sample spans 180,000 or so distinct CDR3 sequences, approximately 20% being singletons. Time point reported: patch test 1, 2 weeks after DPC sensitization. Treatment meaning: therapeutic diphenylcyclopropenone sensitization with weekly scalp DPC. Blood collection happened ahead of applying each patch test. The gene calls are TRBV7-9 and TRBJ2-3; 9 bases match TRBD2. The sequence was obtained from a woman aged 45-60 years with alopecia areata. Some clones in this sample may be carry-over from other donors' samples. The specimen comprised whole blood, sampled in connection with sensitization to the hapten diphenylcyclopropenone (DPC). CDR3 bases: TGTGCCAGCAGCTTAAATGAATGGGAGGCGGGAGGGCCAGATACGCAGTATTTT. As protein: CASSLNEWEAGGPDTQYF.